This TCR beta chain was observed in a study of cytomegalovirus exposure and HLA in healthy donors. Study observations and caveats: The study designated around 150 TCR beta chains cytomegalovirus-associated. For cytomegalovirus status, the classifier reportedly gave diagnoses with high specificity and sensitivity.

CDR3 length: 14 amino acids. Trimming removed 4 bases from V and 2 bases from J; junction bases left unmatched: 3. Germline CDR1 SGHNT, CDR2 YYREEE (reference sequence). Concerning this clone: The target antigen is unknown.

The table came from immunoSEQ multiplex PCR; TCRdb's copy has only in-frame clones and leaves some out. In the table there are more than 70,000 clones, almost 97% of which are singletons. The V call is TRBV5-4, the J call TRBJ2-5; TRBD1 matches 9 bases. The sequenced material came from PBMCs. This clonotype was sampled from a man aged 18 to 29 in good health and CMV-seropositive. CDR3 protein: CASSVDRGQETQYF. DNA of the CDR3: TGTGCCAGCAGCGTTGACAGGGGGCAAGAGACCCAGTACTTC. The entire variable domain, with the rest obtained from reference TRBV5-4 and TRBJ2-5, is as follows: ETGVTQSPTHLIKTRGQQVTLRCSSQSGHNTVSWYQQALGQGPQFIFQYYREEENGRGNFPPRFSGLQFPNYSSELNVNALELDDSALYLCASSVDRGQETQYFGPGTRLLVL.